The clone carrying this TCR beta chain was counted at least ten times. Any patient presenting with uncontrolled infection, other autoimmune disease, pregnancy or lactation was left out. Per germline, CDR1 SGHNT and CDR2 YENEEA. The CDR3 is 16 amino acids. V was shortened by 1 base and J by 5 bases, with 17 bases between the two germline ends. This entry belongs to a study of T cells in Graves' hyperthyroidism and ophthalmopathy. TCR beta CDR3 regions were amplified from RNA transcripts. Carried out on the TCR CDR3, a first-round RT-PCR used the HTBI primer set. Each CDR3 protein is one row after TCRdb ran MiXCR on the multiplex PCR reads. The sample gives around 500,000 distinct CDR3 sequences, 12% to 15% of which show up once; approximately 14% is in the top ten.

This TCR was sampled from a woman aged 40 to 55 with Graves' hyperthyroidism. The sample comprised blood. The rearrangement links TRBV11-3 to TRBJ1-1; D gene unclear. The CDR3 loop is CASSLVAPGSGTEAFF. CDR3 nucleotide sequence: TGTGCCAGCAGCTTAGTCGCTCCGGGCTCGGGTACTGAAGCTTTCTTT.